This T cell receptor beta chain was captured by sequencing in a study of cytomegalovirus exposure and HLA in healthy donors (dated by TCRdb to about 2017). At the level of the whole study: In an earlier analysis of about 560 of the donors, approximately 300 Gb of sequence data and 95 million to 130 million unique TCR beta sequences from 180 million or so T cells were reported. An early release covering roughly 640 HLA-typed donors comprised about 300 gigabases of sequencing data and roughly 86 million unique TCR sequences. The genetic ancestry cluster associated with self-reported Caucasian donors included around four fifths of the approximately 400 genotyped donors. The study aimed to test whether signatures of past pathogen exposure could be identified by cataloging public T cell receptors. The T cell repertoires of 670 or so subjects were profiled by immunosequencing and related to cytomegalovirus serostatus. A separate validation cohort of roughly 120 different subjects was used in addition to the roughly 620-subject first cohort. To predict cytomegalovirus infection status, the study combined high-throughput TCR immunosequencing, statistical association of individual TCRs with disease status, and machine learning. A later analysis re-examined previously published TCR beta repertoires from more than 550 donors and added high-resolution HLA genotyping to investigate patterns of TCR occurrence. Rather than drawing on any new phenotypic data, the later analysis identified candidate immune exposures from TCR beta sequences and the way those sequences occurred across donors. An earlier analysis of some 500 of the donors used high-throughput TCR beta sequencing to judge whether each TCR beta V gene segment behaved as functional or pseudogenic. Donor age, sex, ethnicity and CMV serostatus were compiled alongside the repertoire data. Genome-wide SNP genotypes for about 65% of the 666 donors were used in a later genetic analysis, which treated that subset as a discovery cohort. Every discovery cohort repertoire had been produced on one sequencing platform. HLA typing included class I and class II loci at four-digit resolution. The number of donors typed differed by locus, with roughly 629-640 for A, B, C, DRB1 and DQB1, roughly 520 for DQA1, under 610 for DPA1, and under 490 for DPB1. Roughly five DR-DQ haplotypes were handled as single units for association and clustering, since linkage in the cohort was strong. Among over 350 genotyped donors of the cohort, an average of roughly 240,000 unique TCR beta nucleotide sequences were sequenced per donor, around 20% of them non-productive. Results the study describes overall, beyond this receptor: A further reported finding was that TCR beta sequences accurately predicted the HLA-A and HLA-B alleles for most subjects in the first cohort. The classifier was reported to diagnose cytomegalovirus status with high specificity and sensitivity in both the original and validation cohorts. The only immune exposure information available for the cohort was CMV serostatus. Correlated functional status among segregating V segments might be attributable to linkage disequilibrium, but an unknown experimental factor could not be ruled out. In this cohort, only TCR beta chains were sequenced, and detectable features were limited by the absence of alpha or paired-chain data. HLA typing was unavailable for some donors at each locus, so association tests used only the typed subset. A later analysis reported that several top co-occurrence clusters appeared linked to parvovirus B19, influenza, CMV and Epstein-Barr virus. Specific HLA alleles were associated with some 15,000 TCR beta sequences at a false discovery rate of 0.05 in a later analysis. It was suggested by the authors that the approach could potentially be generalized to other disease states and immunological phenotypes. A cluster of highly shared sequence variants was judged likely to be a technical artifact of the sequencing pipeline. In a later analysis, the rate of TCR association differed among HLA loci, with DRB1 alleles having the most associated TCRs and HLA-C alleles having the fewest. Assigning TCR associations to individual alleles was difficult when HLA alleles, especially DR and DQ, strongly co-occurred. In a later genetic analysis, fewer N-insertions in productive TCRs were reported among donors in an Asian-associated ancestry cluster than the approximately 670-donor mean. In vitro tests confirmed that a few of the cytomegalovirus-associated TCR beta chains recognize cytomegalovirus antigens. Some IMGT-functional V segments, including TRBV6-2 and TRBV6-3, could not be distinguished by the 87-base-pair reads and were therefore excluded. Presence/absence analyses assumed roughly uniform sequencing depth across donors, an assumption that may not hold. In a later genetic analysis, a missense DCLRE1C variant was associated with V-gene and J-gene trimming of TCR beta chains, and the association was replicated in an independent cohort. In a later analysis, HLA-associated TCR beta chains were found to be more clonally expanded and to have lower generation probabilities than equally common non-associated chains. Most CMV-associated TCR beta chains appeared to be HLA-restricted in a later analysis, and the HLA associations seemed to be driven largely by CMV exposure. Because counts were too low, fewer than 20 rarely observed V segments, including chromosome 9 orphons, were excluded from the earlier analysis of some 590 of the donors. Most TCR sequences were seen in very few donors, while some public TCRs were found in many individuals. Broadly in line with IMGT annotations, most TCR beta V segments showed up in productive rearrangements about 87% or about 30% of the time in an earlier analysis of about 500 of the donors. A total of about 150 TCR beta chains were listed by the study as associated with cytomegalovirus.

Libraries were built with the immunoSEQ multiplex PCR assay. For the multiplex PCR, a mixture combining 60 forward primers for TCR Vbeta segments and 13 reverse primers for TCR Jbeta segments was used. A multiplex PCR assay on genomic DNA amplified the CDR3 region of rearranged TCR beta genes. Amplified TCR beta libraries were sequenced as 87-base-pair reads on the Illumina HiSeq System. Per the source publication's procedure: In a later analysis, 70 million to 95 million unique TCR beta chains were counted across the 500 to 700 repertoires, and approximately 11 million of these chains were shared by at least two donors. Raw reads were error-corrected and collapsed into unique sequences by a nearest-neighbor algorithm in which closely related sequences were merged to remove PCR and sequencing errors. Alignment of CDR3 sequences to IMGT reference sequences was used to assign V, D and J gene segments. For a sequence to be retained, a match of at least six nucleotides to both a V gene segment and a J gene segment was required. Rearrangements were classified as productive when the CDR3 lacked stop codons and remained in frame with V and J, and all other rearrangements were classified as non-productive. CDR3 was defined according to IMGT convention as the region running from the second conserved V-encoded cysteine to the conserved J-encoded phenylalanine. In an earlier analysis of 500 to 650 of the donors, sequences lacking an unambiguous match to a single V gene segment were excluded. An earlier analysis of several hundred of the donors classified V segments as functional when productive rearrangements were above 56.7% and as segregating when the standard deviation between donors was above 5%. A statistical classification framework was built to diagnose cytomegalovirus status from the catalog of TCR beta chain sequences. A later analysis assigned V and J genes by comparing TCR nucleotide sequences with IMGT/GENE-DB human TR gene sequences. A later analysis assigned CDR3 sequences and most-parsimonious VDJ recombination scenarios with the TCRdist pipeline. In a later analysis, each TCR beta chain was defined by its CDR3 amino acid sequence together with its V-gene family, and reads without a unique V-gene family were excluded. To address suspected cross-contamination and a sequencing artifact, a later analysis removed 450 to 700 highly shared, low-generation-probability nucleotide sequences. A later analysis calculated a clonal expansion index for each public chain from normalized within-repertoire ranks of inferred template counts. In a later analysis, generation probabilities were computed using a VDJ recombination model fitted to out-of-frame rearrangements, and the results were checked against IGoR. In a later analysis, hypergeometric tests were used to score TCR-TCR, TCR-HLA and TCR-CMV co-occurrence, with a repertoire-size bias correction applied to TCR pairs. In a later analysis, false discovery rates were estimated by permuting HLA or CMV assignments 20 times. In a later analysis, co-occurring TCRs were grouped using DBSCAN, with TCRdist sequence similarity added in when clustering inside HLA-allele-positive subsets. For co-occurrence clustering, repertoires with fewer than 30,000 or more than 120,000 public chains were excluded, along with five repertoires with anomalous nucleotide sharing. TCRdb's version of the immuneACCESS table is confined to in-frame rearrangements and falls short of the full clone set. An unresolved V gene accounts for under half of the shortfall where checked; the remainder is of unknown origin. V, J and clone size were drawn from that table, and D and trimming were deduced from the DNA. For this sample the table gives about 160,000 clones, of which 70% were detected only once. The ten largest make up around 4.6% of the sample.

About this clone itself: The clone's antigen remains unknown. No base qualities exist here, and no much larger clone lies one base off it.

The cohort comprised some 680 healthy bone marrow donors. All cohort members were sampled while nominally healthy, although unrecorded immune exposures were likely present. The donor was CMV seropositive and belonged to the group of some 290 seropositive cohort members. A peripheral blood sample was collected from each donor, and TCR beta sequencing was performed on peripheral blood mononuclear cells. The Qiagen DNeasy Blood Extraction Kit was used to extract genomic DNA from the blood cell samples. The germline V gene yields MNHEY for CDR1 and SVGAGI for CDR2. After removal of 5 bases from V and 4 bases from J, the junction retains 3 bases not matched to a gene. The CDR3 has 14 amino acids, counting the end cysteine and phenylalanine. Solely the CDR3 DNA is kept, with 42 bases framed from the first base.

This receptor was taken from a young man in good health and CMV-seropositive. The receptor chain draws on TRBV6-5 and TRBJ1-1; 11 nucleotides in the junction match TRBD1. Sequencing was done on a sample of PBMCs. The sequence in DNA is TGTGCCAGCAGTCGGACAGGGGGCATCACTGAAGCTTTCTTT. Translated, this is CASSRTGGITEAFF.